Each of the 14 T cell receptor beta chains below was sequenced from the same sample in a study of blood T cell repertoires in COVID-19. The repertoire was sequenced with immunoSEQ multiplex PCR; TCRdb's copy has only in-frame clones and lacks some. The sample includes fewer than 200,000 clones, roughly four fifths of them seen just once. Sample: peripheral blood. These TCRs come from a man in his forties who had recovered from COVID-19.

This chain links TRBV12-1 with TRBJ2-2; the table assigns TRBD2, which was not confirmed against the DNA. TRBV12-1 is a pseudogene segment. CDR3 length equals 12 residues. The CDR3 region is CASFGGPGELFF. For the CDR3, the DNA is TGTGCCAGCTTCGGAGGGCCCGGGGAGCTGTTTTTT.

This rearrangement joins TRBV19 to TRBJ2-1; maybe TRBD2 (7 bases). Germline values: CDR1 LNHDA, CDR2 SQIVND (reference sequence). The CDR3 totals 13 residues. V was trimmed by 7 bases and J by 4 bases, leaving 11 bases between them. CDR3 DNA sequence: TGTGCCAGTAAGGGGGAGGGGTACAATGAGCAGTTCTTC. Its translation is CASKGEGYNEQFF.

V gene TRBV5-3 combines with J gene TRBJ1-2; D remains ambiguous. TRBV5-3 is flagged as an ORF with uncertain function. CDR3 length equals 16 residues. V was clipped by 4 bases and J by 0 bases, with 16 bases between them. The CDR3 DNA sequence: TGTGCCAGAAGCCCCAGGCCCTCTTATACTAACTATGGCTACACCTTC. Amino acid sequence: CARSPRPSYTNYGYTF.

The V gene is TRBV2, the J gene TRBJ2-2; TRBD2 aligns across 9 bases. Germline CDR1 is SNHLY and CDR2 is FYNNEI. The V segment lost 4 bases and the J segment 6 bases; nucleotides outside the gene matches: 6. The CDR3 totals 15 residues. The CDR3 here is CASSVGGRASGELFF. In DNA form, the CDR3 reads TGTGCCAGCAGTGTGGGCGGGAGGGCGTCCGGGGAGCTGTTTTTT.

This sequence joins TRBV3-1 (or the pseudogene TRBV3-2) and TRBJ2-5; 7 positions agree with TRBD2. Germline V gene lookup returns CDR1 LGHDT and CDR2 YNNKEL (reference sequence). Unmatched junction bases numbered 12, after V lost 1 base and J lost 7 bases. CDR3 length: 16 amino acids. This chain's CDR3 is CASSQGGSGSSGTQYF. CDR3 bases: TGTGCCAGCAGCCAAGGTGGTAGCGGGTCCTCCGGGACCCAGTACTTC.

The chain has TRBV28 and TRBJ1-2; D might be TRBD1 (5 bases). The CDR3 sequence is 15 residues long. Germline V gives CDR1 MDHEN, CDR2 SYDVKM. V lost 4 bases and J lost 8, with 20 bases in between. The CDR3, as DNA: TGTGCCAGCAGTTCCCCGGGGGGTGGAGATGAGGGCTACACCTTC. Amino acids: CASSSPGGGDEGYTF.

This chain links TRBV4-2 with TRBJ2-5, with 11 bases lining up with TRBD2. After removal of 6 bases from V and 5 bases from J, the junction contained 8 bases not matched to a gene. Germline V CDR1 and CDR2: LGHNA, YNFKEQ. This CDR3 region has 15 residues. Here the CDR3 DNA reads TGTGCCAGCAGACCGGGACTAGCGGTCGGCGAGACCCAGTACTTC. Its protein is CASRPGLAVGETQYF.

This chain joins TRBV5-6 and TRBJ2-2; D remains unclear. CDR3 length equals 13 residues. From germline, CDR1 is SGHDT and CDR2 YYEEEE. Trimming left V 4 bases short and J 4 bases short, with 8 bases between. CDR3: CASSPVFTGELFF. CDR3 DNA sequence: TGTGCCAGCAGCCCCGTCTTCACCGGGGAGCTGTTTTTT.

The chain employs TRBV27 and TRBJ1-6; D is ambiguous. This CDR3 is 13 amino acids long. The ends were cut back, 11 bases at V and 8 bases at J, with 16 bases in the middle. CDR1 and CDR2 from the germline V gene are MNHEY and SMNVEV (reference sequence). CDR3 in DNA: TGTGCCGCGAAAGGAGGATTGGATTCACCCCTCCACTTT. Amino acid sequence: CAAKGGLDSPLHF.

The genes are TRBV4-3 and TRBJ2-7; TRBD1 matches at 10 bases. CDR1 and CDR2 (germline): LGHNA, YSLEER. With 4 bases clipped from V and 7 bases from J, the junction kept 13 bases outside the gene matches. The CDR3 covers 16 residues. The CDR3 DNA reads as TGCGCCAGCAGCCCTGCATCGGGACAGGGGATGGGGGAGCAGTACTTC. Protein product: CASSPASGQGMGEQYF.

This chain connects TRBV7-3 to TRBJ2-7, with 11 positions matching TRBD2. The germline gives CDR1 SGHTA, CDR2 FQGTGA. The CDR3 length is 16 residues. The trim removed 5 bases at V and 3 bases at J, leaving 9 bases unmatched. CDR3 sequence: CASSPTPTSGIYEQYF. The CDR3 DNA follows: TGTGCCAGCAGCCCCACCCCGACTAGCGGGATCTACGAGCAGTACTTC.

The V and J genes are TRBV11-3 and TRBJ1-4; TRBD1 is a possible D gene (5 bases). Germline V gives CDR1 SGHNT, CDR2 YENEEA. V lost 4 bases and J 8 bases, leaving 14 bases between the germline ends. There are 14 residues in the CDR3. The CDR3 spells CASSWGGPDEKLFF. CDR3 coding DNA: TGTGCCAGCAGCTGGGGGGGACCCGACGAAAAACTGTTTTTT.

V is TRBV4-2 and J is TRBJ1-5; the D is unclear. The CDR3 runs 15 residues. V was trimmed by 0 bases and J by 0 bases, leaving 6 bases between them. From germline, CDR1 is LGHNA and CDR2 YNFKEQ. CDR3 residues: CASSQDGYSNQPQHF. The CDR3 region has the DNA TGTGCCAGCAGCCAAGACGGGTATAGCAATCAGCCCCAGCATTTT.

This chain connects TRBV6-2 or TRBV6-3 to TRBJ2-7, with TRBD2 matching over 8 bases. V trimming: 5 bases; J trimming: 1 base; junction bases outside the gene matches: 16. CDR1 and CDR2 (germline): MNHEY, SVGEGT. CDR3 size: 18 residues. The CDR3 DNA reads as TGTGCCAGCAGTCCCCCCCCAAACAGCGGGAGAGGGTCCTACGAGCAGTACTTC. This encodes CASSPPPNSGRGSYEQYF.